This record covers a single TCR beta chain. The sample originates from a study of blood T cell repertoires in COVID-19. The ends lost 2 bases at V and 7 bases at J; junction bases unmatched: 4. Germline assignment: CDR1 MNHNS and CDR2 SASEGT. The CDR3 runs 14 residues. Per the original data handling: Reference gene primer amplification gave nucleated cell count estimates. Here immunoSEQ multiplex PCR was the method, and the copy in TCRdb shows in-frame clones only, minus some. That table gives V, J and clone size, and the DNA gave D and trimming. The sample has 120,000 to 150,000 clones, roughly 89% seen once; the top ten hold 8.9%. Seattle's enrolled individuals joined amid active infection and were then monitored longitudinally.

This chain uses TRBV6-1 with TRBJ1-5, with TRBD1 matching 8 bases. Sample: peripheral blood. The source of this sequence is a young man with COVID-19, enrolled during active disease. CDR3 nucleotides: TGTGCCAGCAGTGAACAGGGGGCAGGGCAGCCCCAGCATTTT. This translates into CASSEQGAGQPQHF.